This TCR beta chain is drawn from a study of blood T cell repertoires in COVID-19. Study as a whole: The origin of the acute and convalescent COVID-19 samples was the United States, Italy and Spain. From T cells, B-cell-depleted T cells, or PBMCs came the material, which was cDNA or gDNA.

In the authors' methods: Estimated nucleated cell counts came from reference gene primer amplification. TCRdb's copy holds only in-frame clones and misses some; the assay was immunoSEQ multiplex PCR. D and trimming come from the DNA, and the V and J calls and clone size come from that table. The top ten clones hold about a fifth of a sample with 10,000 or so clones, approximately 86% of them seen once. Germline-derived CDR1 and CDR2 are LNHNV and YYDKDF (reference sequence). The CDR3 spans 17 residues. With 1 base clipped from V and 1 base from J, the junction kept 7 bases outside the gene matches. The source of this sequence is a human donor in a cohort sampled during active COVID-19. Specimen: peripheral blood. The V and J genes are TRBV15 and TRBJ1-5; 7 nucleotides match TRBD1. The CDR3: CATSRGFGGQSNQPQHF. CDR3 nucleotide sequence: TGTGCCACCAGCAGAGGTTTTGGGGGACAGAGCAATCAGCCCCAGCATTTT.